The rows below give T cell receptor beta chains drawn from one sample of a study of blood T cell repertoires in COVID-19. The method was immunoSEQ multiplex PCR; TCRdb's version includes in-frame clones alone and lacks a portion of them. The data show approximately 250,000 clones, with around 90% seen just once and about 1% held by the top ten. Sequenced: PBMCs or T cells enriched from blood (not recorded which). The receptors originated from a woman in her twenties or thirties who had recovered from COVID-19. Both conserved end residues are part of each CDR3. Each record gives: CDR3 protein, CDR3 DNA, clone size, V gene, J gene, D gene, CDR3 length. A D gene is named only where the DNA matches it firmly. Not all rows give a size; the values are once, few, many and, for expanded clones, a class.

CATGLAGGSGEQFF	TGTGCCACGGGACTAGCGGGAGGATCGGGTGAGCAGTTCTTC	NA	TRBV10-3	TRBJ2-1	TRBD2	14
CASTRAFVQPQHF	TGTGCCAGCACCAGGGCGTTTGTTCAGCCCCAGCATTTT	NA	TRBV28	TRBJ1-5	NA	13
CASRTSGRFPSLYEQYF	TGTGCCAGCCGGACTAGCGGGAGATTTCCCTCTCTCTACGAGCAGTACTTC	NA	TRBV27	TRBJ2-7	TRBD2	17
CASRIPGTSLREQFF	TGTGCCAGCAGAATTCCGGGGACTAGCCTGAGGGAGCAGTTCTTC	NA	TRBV11-2	TRBJ2-1	TRBD2	15
CANSFRAGQSGNTIYF	TGTGCCAACAGTTTTAGGGCGGGACAGTCTGGAAACACCATATATTTT	NA	TRBV28	TRBJ1-3	TRBD1	16
CAWAMGQSTDTQYF	TGTGCCTGGGCCATGGGGCAGAGCACAGATACGCAGTATTTT	NA	TRBV30	TRBJ2-3	NA	14
CASSLGTGEYNEQFF	TGTGCCAGCAGCTTAGGGACAGGGGAATACAATGAGCAGTTCTTC	NA	TRBV7-3	TRBJ2-1	TRBD1	15
CASKGLSGNTIYF	TGTGCCAGTAAAGGACTCTCGGGAAACACCATATATTTT	NA	TRBV3-1/TRBV3-2	TRBJ1-3	NA	13
CASSPATVNSPLHF	TGTGCCAGCAGCCCAGCGACCGTAAATTCACCCCTCCACTTT	NA	TRBV5-4	TRBJ1-6	NA	14
CSSIQDYGYTF	TGCAGCTCTATACAGGATTATGGCTACACCTTC	NA	TRBV20-1	TRBJ1-2	NA	11
CSVHRVENTEAFF	TGCAGCGTTCACAGAGTTGAGAACACTGAAGCTTTCTTT	NA	TRBV29-1	TRBJ1-1	NA	13
CASSEGGGSTNTIYF	TGTGCCAGCAGTGAAGGGGGGGGTTCGACAAACACCATATATTTT	NA	TRBV2	TRBJ1-3	NA	15
CASKGTGDSYEQYF	TGTGCCAGCAAGGGGACAGGGGACTCCTACGAGCAGTACTTC	NA	TRBV6-1	TRBJ2-7	TRBD1	14
CASSSGQVINTEAFF	TGTGCCAGTAGTAGTGGACAGGTTATCAACACTGAAGCTTTCTTT	once	TRBV19	TRBJ1-1	TRBD1	15
CASSLTGTDEKLFF	TGCGCCAGCAGCTTGACAGGGACGGACGAAAAACTGTTTTTT	once	TRBV5-1	TRBJ1-4	NA	14
CASSPGNRFTQYF	TGTGCCAGCAGCCCAGGAAATAGGTTTACGCAGTATTTT	NA	TRBV3-1/TRBV3-2	TRBJ2-3	NA	13
CSATVPTGGHYGYTF	TGCAGCGCCACCGTCCCGACAGGGGGCCACTATGGCTACACCTTC	NA	TRBV29-1	TRBJ1-2	TRBD1	15
CASSLEIGQEGYPEAFF	TGTGCCAGCAGCTTAGAGATTGGACAGGAAGGGTACCCTGAAGCTTTCTTT	NA	TRBV7-6	TRBJ1-1	TRBD1	17
CSVAEDGYTF	TGCAGCGTCGCCGAGGATGGCTACACCTTC	NA	TRBV29-1	TRBJ1-2	NA	10
CASSTRQGSPDGNTIYF	TGTGCCAGCAGCACAAGACAGGGGTCACCCGATGGAAACACCATATATTTT	NA	TRBV27	TRBJ1-3	TRBD1	17
CAWVEGTDRGASPLHF	TGTGCCTGGGTCGAGGGCACGGACAGGGGAGCTTCACCCCTCCACTTT	NA	TRBV30	TRBJ1-6	TRBD1	16
CASRSGNLGTEAFF	TGTGCCAGCAGGTCGGGGAACCTAGGGACTGAAGCTTTCTTT	NA	TRBV7-2	TRBJ1-1	NA	14
CASSLDQQQFYEQYF	TGTGCCAGCAGCTTGGATCAACAGCAGTTCTACGAGCAGTACTTC	NA	TRBV5-8	TRBJ2-7	NA	15
CASSPTRHGYNEQFF	TGTGCCAGCAGTCCAACCAGGCATGGATACAATGAGCAGTTCTTC	NA	TRBV6-5	TRBJ2-1	NA	15
CASSYSTRTGTYEQYF	TGTGCCAGCAGTTACTCGACCAGGACAGGGACCTACGAGCAGTACTTC	NA	TRBV6-5	TRBJ2-7	TRBD1	16
CASTRTPSSYEQYF	TGCGCCAGCACGCGTACTCCCTCATCCTACGAGCAGTACTTC	NA	TRBV5-1	TRBJ2-7	NA	14
CASANQGIGGNTIYF	TGTGCCAGCGCCAACCAGGGGATTGGTGGAAACACCATATATTTT	NA	TRBV27	TRBJ1-3	NA	15
CASSPDTTGFTPNTGELFF	TGTGCCAGCAGCCCCGACACGACAGGTTTTACACCGAACACCGGGGAGCTGTTTTTT	NA	TRBV27	TRBJ2-2	NA	19
CSALRTGEAKNIQYF	TGCAGCGCCCTGCGGACAGGGGAAGCCAAAAACATTCAGTACTTC	few	TRBV29-1	TRBJ2-4	TRBD1	15
CASSTRGRGSYEQYF	TGTGCCAGTAGTACGAGGGGGCGAGGCTCCTACGAGCAGTACTTC	NA	TRBV19	TRBJ2-7	TRBD1	15
CASSRQAYNSPLHF	TGTGCCAGCAGTCGCCAGGCTTATAATTCACCCCTCCACTTT	NA	TRBV6-2/TRBV6-3	TRBJ1-6	NA	14
CASSWYDTHTDTQYF	TGTGCCAGCAGCTGGTACGACACACACACAGATACGCAGTATTTT	NA	TRBV11-1	TRBJ2-3	NA	15
CASHSGRTGWETQYF	TGTGCCAGCCATTCCGGGAGAACGGGTTGGGAGACCCAGTACTTC	NA	TRBV28	TRBJ2-5	NA	15
CASSSGSSKETQYF	TGTGCCAGCAGCTCGGGGTCTAGTAAGGAGACCCAGTACTTC	NA	TRBV7-2	TRBJ2-5	NA	14
CASSFGQGANSPLHF	TGTGCCAGCAGTTTCGGGCAGGGGGCAAATTCACCCCTCCACTTT	NA	TRBV27	TRBJ1-6	TRBD1	15
CASSARSGGGPDTQYF	TGTGCCAGCAGCGCCCGGTCAGGGGGCGGCCCAGATACGCAGTATTTT	NA	TRBV7-2	TRBJ2-3	TRBD1	16
CASSDSGGPPLHF	TGTGCCAGTAGTGATAGCGGGGGCCCACCCCTCCACTTT	NA	TRBV19	TRBJ1-6	NA	13
CASSPLSSGGYEQYF	TGTGCCAGCTCACCACTGAGCTCAGGGGGTTACGAGCAGTACTTC	once	TRBV18	TRBJ2-7	TRBD1	15
CASPKVLQESTEAFF	TGTGCCAGCCCCAAGGTCCTACAGGAAAGCACTGAAGCTTTCTTT	once	TRBV21-1	TRBJ1-1	NA	15
CASRHIRAGGNYGYTF	TGTGCCAGCAGGCACATCAGGGCAGGGGGGAACTATGGCTACACCTTC	once	TRBV28	TRBJ1-2	TRBD1	16